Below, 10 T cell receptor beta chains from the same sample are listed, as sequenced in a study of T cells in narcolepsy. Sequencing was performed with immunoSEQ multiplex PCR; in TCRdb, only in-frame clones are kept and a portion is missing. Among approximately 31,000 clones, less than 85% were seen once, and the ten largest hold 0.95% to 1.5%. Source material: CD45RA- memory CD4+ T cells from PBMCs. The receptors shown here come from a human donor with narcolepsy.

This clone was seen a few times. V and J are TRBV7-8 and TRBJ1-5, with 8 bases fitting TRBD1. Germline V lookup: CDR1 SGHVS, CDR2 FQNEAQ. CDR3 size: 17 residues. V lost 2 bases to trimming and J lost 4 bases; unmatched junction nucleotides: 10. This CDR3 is CASSLSRTGLGNQPQHF. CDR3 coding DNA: TGTGCCAGCAGCTTATCCCGGACAGGGCTTGGGAATCAGCCCCAGCATTTT.

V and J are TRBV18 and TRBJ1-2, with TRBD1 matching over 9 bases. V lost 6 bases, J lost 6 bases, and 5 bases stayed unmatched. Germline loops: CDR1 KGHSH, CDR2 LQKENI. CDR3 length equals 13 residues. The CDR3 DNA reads TGTGCCAGCTCTCGGACAGGGGATAATGGCTACACCTTC. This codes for CASSRTGDNGYTF.

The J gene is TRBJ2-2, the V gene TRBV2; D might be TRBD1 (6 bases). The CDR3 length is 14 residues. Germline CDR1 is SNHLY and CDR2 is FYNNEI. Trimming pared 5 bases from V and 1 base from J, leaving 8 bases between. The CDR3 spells CASSLQGNTGELFF. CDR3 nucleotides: TGTGCCAGCAGTTTACAGGGGAACACCGGGGAGCTGTTTTTT.

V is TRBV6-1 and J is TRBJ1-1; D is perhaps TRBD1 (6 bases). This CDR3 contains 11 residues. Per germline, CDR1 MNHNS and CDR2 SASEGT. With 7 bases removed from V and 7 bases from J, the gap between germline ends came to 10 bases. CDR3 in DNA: TGTGCCAGCACCGCGGACAGTGAAGCTTTCTTT. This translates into CASTADSEAFF.

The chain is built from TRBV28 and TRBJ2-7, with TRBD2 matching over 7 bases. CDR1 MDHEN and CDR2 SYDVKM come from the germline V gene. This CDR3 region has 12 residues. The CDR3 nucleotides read TGTGCTCATTCAGGACCGGGGGGCGAGCAGTACTTC. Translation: CAHSGPGGEQYF.

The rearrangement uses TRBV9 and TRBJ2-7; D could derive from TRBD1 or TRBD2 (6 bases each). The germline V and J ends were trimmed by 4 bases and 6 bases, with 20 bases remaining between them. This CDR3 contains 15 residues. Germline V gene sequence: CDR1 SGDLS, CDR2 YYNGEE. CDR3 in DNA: TGTGCCAGCAGCCTTCGTGGAGGGGGTATCGGCGAGCAGTACTTC. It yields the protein CASSLRGGGIGEQYF. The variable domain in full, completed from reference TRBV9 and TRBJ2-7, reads DSGVTQTPKHLITATGQRVTLRCSPRSGDLSVYWYQQSLDQGLQFLIQYYNGEERAKGNILERFSAQQFPDLHSELNLSSLELGDSALYFCASSLRGGGIGEQYFGPGTRLTVT.

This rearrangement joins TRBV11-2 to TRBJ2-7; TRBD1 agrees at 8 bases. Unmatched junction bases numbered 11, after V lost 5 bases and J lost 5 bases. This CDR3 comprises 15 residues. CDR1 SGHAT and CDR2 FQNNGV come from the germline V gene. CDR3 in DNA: TGTGCCAGCAGCACGTTCGGACAGGGTTTCCACGAGCAGTACTTC. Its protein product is CASSTFGQGFHEQYF.

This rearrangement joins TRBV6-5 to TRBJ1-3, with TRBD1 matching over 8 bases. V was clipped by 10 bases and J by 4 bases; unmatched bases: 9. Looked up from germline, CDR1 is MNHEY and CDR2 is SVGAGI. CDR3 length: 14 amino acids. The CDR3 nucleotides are TGTGCCATCAGGCCCGGACAGGGAGGAAACACCATATATTTT. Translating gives CAIRPGQGGNTIYF.

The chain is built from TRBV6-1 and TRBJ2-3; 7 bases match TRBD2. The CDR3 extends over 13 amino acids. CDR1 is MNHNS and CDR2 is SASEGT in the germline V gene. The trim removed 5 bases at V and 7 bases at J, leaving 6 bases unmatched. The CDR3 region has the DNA TGTGCCAGCAGTCCGACTAGCCCGCATACGCAGTATTTT. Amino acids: CASSPTSPHTQYF.

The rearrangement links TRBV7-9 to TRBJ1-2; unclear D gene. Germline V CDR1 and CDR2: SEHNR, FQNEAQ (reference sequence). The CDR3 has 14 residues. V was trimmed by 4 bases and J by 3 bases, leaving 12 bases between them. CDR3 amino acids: CASSSETGDYGYTF. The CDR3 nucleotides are TGTGCCAGCAGCTCCGAGACCGGGGACTATGGCTACACCTTC.